The 22 T cell receptor beta chains presented below share a single source sample, sequenced in a study of blood T cells in healthy people across ages. The second PCR ran about 6 to 12 cycles with a sample-barcoded 5' primer and J-beta primers. One entry per CDR3 protein results from TCRdb running MiXCR on the 5' RACE reads. The data contain approximately 1,100,000 distinct CDR3 sequences, under 55% of them singletons. Material: blood. All receptors come from a woman aged 55-69 years in good health.

The chain has TRBV4-1 and TRBJ2-5; 7 nucleotides agree with TRBD1. Germline CDR1 is MGHRA and CDR2 is YSYEKL. The CDR3 totals 13 residues. V lost 0 bases and J lost 11; bases outside the gene matches: 6. CDR3 region: CASSQELDREQYF. Here the CDR3 DNA reads TGCGCCAGCAGCCAAGAACTCGACAGGGAGCAGTACTTC.

The chain recombines TRBV20-1 with TRBJ2-7; D uncertain. The CDR3 has 14 residues. Germline V lookup: CDR1 DFQATT, CDR2 SNEGSKA (reference sequence). The ends were cut back, 3 bases at V and 9 bases at J, with 21 bases in the middle. CDR3 region: CSARGGRGTDTQYF. The CDR3, as DNA: TGCAGTGCTAGGGGTGGGCGCGGCACAGATACGCAGTACTTC.

This clonotype was recorded a few times. The CDR3 reads CASSLSTGKETQYF. The CDR3 DNA reads as TGCGCCAGCAGCCTGTCGACAGGGAAAGAGACCCAGTACTTC. This chain links TRBV5-1 with TRBJ2-5; 7 bases fit TRBD1. The CDR3 extends over 14 amino acids. Losses at the gene ends were 4 bases for V and 3 bases for J; bases not matched to a gene: 6. The germline gives CDR1 SGHRS, CDR2 YFSETQ.

This clonotype came up a few times. This chain connects TRBV20-1 to TRBJ2-7; D is tentatively TRBD1 or TRBD2 (5 bases each). The CDR3 runs 12 residues. CDR1 and CDR2 (germline): DFQATT, SNEGSKA (reference sequence). The V gene lost 6 bases and the J gene lost 3 bases, with 12 bases spanning the gap. This chain's CDR3 is CSATGRNYEQYF. The CDR3 nucleotides read TGCAGTGCGACGGGACGCAACTACGAGCAGTACTTC.

This chain joins TRBV11-2 and TRBJ2-5, with 8 bases that match TRBD2. V lost 5 bases and J lost 11; bases outside the gene matches: 16. The germline gives CDR1 SGHAT, CDR2 FQNNGV. The CDR3 is 15 residues long. CDR3 sequence (DNA): TGTGCCAGCAGCCGCGCCGGGACTAGTGGCTATGAGCAGTACTTC. Translating it yields CASSRAGTSGYEQYF.

The genes are TRBV15 and TRBJ2-3, with D possibly TRBD1 on 7 matching bases. The V gene lost 8 bases and the J gene lost 9 bases, with 21 bases spanning the gap. The CDR3 runs to 14 residues. Germline V lookup: CDR1 LNHNV, CDR2 YYDKDF (reference sequence). CDR3 loop: CATHQGGTSGTQYF. CDR3 nucleotides: TGTGCCACCCATCAGGGGGGCACCTCAGGGACGCAGTATTTT.

On this clonotype: The junction and the germline gene differ at one end; a read error may be behind it. The genes are TRBV9 and TRBJ1-2; no reliable D call. The germline V gene has CDR1 SGDLS and CDR2 YYNGEE. This CDR3 has 12 amino acids. The CDR3 sequence is CANSSAGYGYTF. CDR3 DNA: TGTGCCAACAGCTCTGCGGGCTATGGCTACACCTTC.

This chain joins TRBV5-1 and TRBJ1-1; D might be TRBD1 (5 bases). There are 16 residues in the CDR3. CDR1 is SGHRS, CDR2 YFSETQ, per germline. V was clipped by 5 bases and J by 0 bases, with 17 bases between them. CDR3 in amino acids: CASRFRQGVMNTEAFF. The CDR3 nucleotides are TGCGCCAGCAGATTTCGACAAGGGGTCATGAACACTGAAGCTTTCTTT.

This chain joins TRBV25-1 and TRBJ1-1; 7 nucleotides line up with TRBD1. Looked up from germline, CDR1 is MGHDK and CDR2 is SYGVNS. The CDR3 loop spans 14 amino acids. J was trimmed by 2 bases and V by 3 bases; bases with no gene match: 3. CDR3 bases: TGTGCCAGCAGTGATGACAGGGTCAACACTGAAGCTTTCTTT. Protein product: CASSDDRVNTEAFF.

The CDR3 nucleotides read TGTGCCAGCAGTTACTCACTCAAAAACATTCAGTACTTC. Amino acids: CASSYSLKNIQYF. This chain uses TRBV6-5 with TRBJ2-4; D ambiguous. V lost 0 bases, J lost 3 bases, and 3 bases lay in between. The CDR3 is 13 residues long. Germline values: CDR1 MNHEY, CDR2 SVGAGI.

This clonotype was detected only a few times. The chain is built from TRBV25-1 and TRBJ1-2, with 9 nucleotides matching TRBD1. CDR1 is MGHDK, CDR2 SYGVNS, per germline. V shed 4 bases and J 2 bases; nucleotides not matched to a gene: 5. This CDR3 is 15 amino acids long. The CDR3 DNA sequence: TGTGCCAGCAGTGTCAGGGGACAGGGAAACTATGGCTACACCTTC. Encoded protein: CASSVRGQGNYGYTF.

The chain carries TRBV18 and TRBJ2-3; 12 nucleotides align to TRBD2. The germline gives CDR1 KGHSH, CDR2 LQKENI. V shed 3 bases and J 2 bases; nucleotides not matched to a gene: 6. The CDR3 contains 17 residues. CDR3: CASSPFGLAGPTDTQYF. For the CDR3, the DNA is TGTGCCAGCTCACCCTTCGGACTAGCGGGACCCACAGATACGCAGTATTTT.

A note on this clonotype: One base away lies a much larger clone, so this may be a sequencing read error. This chain uses TRBV29-1 with TRBJ2-1, with D possibly TRBD1 on 6 matching bases. CDR1 SQVTM and CDR2 ANQGSEA come from the germline V gene. Deletions cut 5 bases from V and 4 bases from J, with 9 bases between. CDR3 length: 12 residues. This chain's CDR3 is CSVRDIYNEQFF. The CDR3 nucleotides are TGCAGCGTTCGGGACATATACAATGAGCAGTTCTTC.

The CDR3 coding sequence is TGTGCCAGCGGGACAGACCCCAATGCAACTAATGAAAAACTGTTTTTT. Its protein is CASGTDPNATNEKLFF. V and J are TRBV6-4 and TRBJ1-4; 7 nucleotides match TRBD1. There are 16 residues in the CDR3. CDR1 and CDR2 (germline): MRHNA, SNTAGT. The junction had 9 bases not matched to a gene; V was cut back by 8 bases and J by 0 bases.

This clonotype was seen repeatedly, ten times or more. The CDR3, as DNA: TGCAGCGTTGAAGATGGAGGACAATACGAGCAGTACTTC. Its translation is CSVEDGGQYEQYF. The chain uses TRBV29-1 and TRBJ2-7; either TRBD1 or TRBD2 may fit D (5 bases each). Germline CDR1 and CDR2: SQVTM and ANQGSEA. This CDR3 has 13 residues. V was trimmed by 0 bases and J by 4 bases, leaving 10 bases between them.

This clonotype turned up a few times. The V and J genes are TRBV12-3 or TRBV12-4 and TRBJ2-6; the D is unclear. The CDR3 runs to 16 residues. The V gene lost 2 bases and the J gene lost 1 base, with 9 bases spanning the gap. This CDR3 is CASSLIVGSGANVLTF. The DNA of the CDR3 is TGTGCCAGCAGTTTAATCGTAGGATCTGGGGCCAACGTCCTGACTTTC.

J is TRBJ2-5 and V is TRBV27; 9 nucleotides match TRBD2. The J call may be wrong; the DNA end is better matched by TRBJ2-7. Per the germline V gene, CDR1 is MNHEY and CDR2 is SMNVEV (reference sequence). The CDR3 contains 14 residues. CDR3 amino acids: CASSHSGRDYEQYF. CDR3 bases: TGTGCCAGCAGTCATAGCGGGAGAGACTACGAGCAGTACTTC.

Only a few counts were recorded for this clonotype. This chain links TRBV6-5 with TRBJ2-7; 8 nucleotides agree with TRBD2. The CDR3 has 15 amino acids. CDR1 and CDR2 (germline): MNHEY, SVGAGI. J lost 3 bases, V lost 2 bases, and 6 bases had no gene match. CDR3 sequence (DNA): TGTGCCAGCAGTTACCAGGGACTAGAAAGCTACGAGCAGTACTTC. Translation: CASSYQGLESYEQYF.

This clonotype was counted a few times. The chain employs TRBV7-9 and TRBJ2-1; tentative D call: TRBD1 (6 bases). The CDR3 runs to 15 residues. Per the germline V gene, CDR1 is SEHNR and CDR2 is FQNEAQ (reference sequence). V was pared by 1 base and J by 3 bases, with 10 bases between. CDR3 bases: TGTGCCAGCAGCTTAGTGGCAGGGGTCTACAATGAGCAGTTCTTC. This encodes CASSLVAGVYNEQFF.

This clonotype was seen more than once but under ten times. The V call is TRBV12-3 or TRBV12-4, the J call TRBJ1-1, with TRBD1 as a possible D gene (5 bases). V was shortened by 6 bases and J by 1 base, with 12 bases between the two germline ends. The CDR3 loop spans 14 amino acids. Here the CDR3 reads CASSLSGQNTEAFF. In DNA form, the CDR3 reads TGTGCCAGCAGCTTATCAGGGCAGAACACTGAAGCTTTCTTT.

On this clonotype itself: At one end, the junction sequence differs from germline, possibly due to a read error. V gene TRBV7-6 combines with J gene TRBJ2-3; the D is unclear. The CDR3 covers 19 residues. CDR1 and CDR2 from the germline V gene are SGHVS and FNYEAQ. The CDR3 reads CASSPGRRALGKGTDTQYF. In DNA form, the CDR3 reads TGTGCTAGCAGCCCCGGACGCCGGGCCCTCGGAAAGGGCACAGATACGCAGTATTTT.

J is TRBJ1-5 and V is TRBV10-2; perhaps TRBD1 as D (5 bases). Trimming took off 6 bases at V and 4 bases at J, with 16 bases between the two ends. The CDR3 length is 15 residues. Looked up from germline, CDR1 is WSHSY and CDR2 is SAAADI. The CDR3 spells CASRPAGSGNQPQHF. The CDR3, as DNA: TGCGCCAGCAGACCCGCAGGGAGTGGAAATCAGCCCCAGCATTTT.